The present TCR beta chain was sequenced within a study of blood T cell repertoires in COVID-19. Clones were sequenced by immunoSEQ multiplex PCR, and TCRdb holds only the in-frame ones, with some missing. The sample lists 75,000 to 80,000 clones, more than 80% occurring once. The CDR3 loop spans 14 amino acids. The germline CDR1 and CDR2 sequences are MGHDK and SYGVNS. V lost 1 base and J lost 8, with 11 bases in between. The receptor was derived from a woman in her sixties with acute or convalescent COVID-19. This chain connects TRBV25-1 to TRBJ1-4; D is unclear. The sample consisted of peripheral blood. The CDR3 sequence: CASSEFRTREKLFF. CDR3 DNA: TGTGCCAGCAGTGAATTTAGAACGCGGGAAAAACTGTTTTTT.